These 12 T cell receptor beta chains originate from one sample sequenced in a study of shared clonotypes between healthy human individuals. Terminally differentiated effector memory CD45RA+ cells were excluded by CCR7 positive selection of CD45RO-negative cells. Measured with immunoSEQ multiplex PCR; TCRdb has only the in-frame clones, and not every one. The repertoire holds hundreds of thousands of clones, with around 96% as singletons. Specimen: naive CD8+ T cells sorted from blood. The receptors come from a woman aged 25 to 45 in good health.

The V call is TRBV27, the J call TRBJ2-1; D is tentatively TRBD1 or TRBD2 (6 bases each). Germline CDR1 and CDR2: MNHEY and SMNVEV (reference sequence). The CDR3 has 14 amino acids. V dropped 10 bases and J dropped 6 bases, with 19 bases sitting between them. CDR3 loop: CATQWVGGPNEQFF. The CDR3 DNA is TGTGCCACCCAGTGGGTAGGGGGGCCCAATGAGCAGTTCTTC.

In DNA form, the CDR3 reads TGTGCCAGCAGTTTCCCAGAGGGGGGCCGTGAGCAGTTCTTC. Its translation: CASSFPEGGREQFF. The chain uses TRBV28 and TRBJ2-1; tentatively, D is TRBD1 or TRBD2 (6 bases each). Germline values: CDR1 MDHEN, CDR2 SYDVKM. This CDR3 is 14 amino acids long. Trimming took off 3 bases at V and 9 bases at J, with 15 bases between the two ends.

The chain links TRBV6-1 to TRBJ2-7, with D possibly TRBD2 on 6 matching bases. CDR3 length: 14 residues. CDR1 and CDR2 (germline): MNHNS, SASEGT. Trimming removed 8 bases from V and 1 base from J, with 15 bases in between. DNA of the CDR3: TGTGCCAGCCGAAGCGGGCCTAGTTCCTACGAGCAGTACTTC. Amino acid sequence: CASRSGPSSYEQYF.

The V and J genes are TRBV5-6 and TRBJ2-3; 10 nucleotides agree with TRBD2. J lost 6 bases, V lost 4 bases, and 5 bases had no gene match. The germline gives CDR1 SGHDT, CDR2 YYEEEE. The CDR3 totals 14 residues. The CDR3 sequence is CASSLAGVGDTQYF. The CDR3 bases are TGTGCCAGCAGCCTAGCGGGAGTAGGGGATACGCAGTATTTT.

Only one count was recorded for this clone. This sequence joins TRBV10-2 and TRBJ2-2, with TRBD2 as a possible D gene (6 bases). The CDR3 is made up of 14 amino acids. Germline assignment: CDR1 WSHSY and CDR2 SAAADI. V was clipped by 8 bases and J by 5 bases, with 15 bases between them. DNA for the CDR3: TGCGCCAGCCGTATGGGGGGTCAGACCGGGGAGCTGTTTTTT. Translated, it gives CASRMGGQTGELFF.

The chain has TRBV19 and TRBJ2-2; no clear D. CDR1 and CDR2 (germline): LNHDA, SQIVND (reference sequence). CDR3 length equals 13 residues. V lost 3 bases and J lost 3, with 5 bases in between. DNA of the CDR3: TGTGCCAGTAGTATCCCCTACACCGGGGAGCTGTTTTTT. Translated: CASSIPYTGELFF.

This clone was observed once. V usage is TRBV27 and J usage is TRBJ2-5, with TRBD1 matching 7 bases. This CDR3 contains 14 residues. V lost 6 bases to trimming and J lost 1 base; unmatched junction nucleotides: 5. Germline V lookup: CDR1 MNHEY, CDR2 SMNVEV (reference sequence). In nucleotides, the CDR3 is TGTGCCAGCAGCTCCACAGGGGCCCAAGAGACCCAGTACTTC. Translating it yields CASSSTGAQETQYF.

The chain's CDR3 is CASSPSRGATEAFF. DNA of the CDR3: TGTGCCAGCAGCCCTAGCCGGGGGGCGACTGAAGCTTTCTTT. J is TRBJ1-1 and V is TRBV7-8, with D tentatively TRBD1 (6 bases). Trimming took 5 bases from V and 5 from J, leaving 15 bases between them. CDR3 size: 14 residues. CDR1 SGHVS and CDR2 FQNEAQ come from the germline V gene.

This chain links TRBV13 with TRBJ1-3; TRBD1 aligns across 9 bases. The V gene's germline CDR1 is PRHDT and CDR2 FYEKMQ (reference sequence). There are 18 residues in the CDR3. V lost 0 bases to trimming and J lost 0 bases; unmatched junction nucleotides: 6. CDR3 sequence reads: CASSLGPGQGFSGNTIYF. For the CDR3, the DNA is TGTGCCAGCAGCTTAGGCCCGGGACAGGGATTCTCTGGAAACACCATATATTTT.

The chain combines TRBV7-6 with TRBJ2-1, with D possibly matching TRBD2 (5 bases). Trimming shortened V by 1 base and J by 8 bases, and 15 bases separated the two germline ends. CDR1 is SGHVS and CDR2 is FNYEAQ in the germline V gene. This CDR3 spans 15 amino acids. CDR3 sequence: CASSLVPAGVDEQFF. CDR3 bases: TGTGCCAGCAGCTTAGTGCCGGCCGGGGTCGATGAGCAGTTCTTC. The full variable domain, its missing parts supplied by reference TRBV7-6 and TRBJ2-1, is GAGVSQSPRYKVTKRGQDVALRCDPISGHVSLYWYRQALGQGPEFLTYFNYEAQQDKSGLPNDRFSAERPEGSISTLTIQRTEQRDSAMYRCASSLVPAGVDEQFFGPGTRLTVL.

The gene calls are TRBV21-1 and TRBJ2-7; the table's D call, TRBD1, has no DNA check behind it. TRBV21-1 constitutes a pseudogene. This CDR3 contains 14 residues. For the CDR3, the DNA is TGTGCCAGCAGCACCCGGGACAGGGGGCCGGAGCAGTACTTC. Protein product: CASSTRDRGPEQYF.

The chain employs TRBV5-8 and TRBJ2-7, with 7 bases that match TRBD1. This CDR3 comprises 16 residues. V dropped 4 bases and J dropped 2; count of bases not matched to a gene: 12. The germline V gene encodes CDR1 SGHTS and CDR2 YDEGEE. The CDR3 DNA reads TGTGCCAGCAGCGGACCCCGACAGGGTTTAACCTACGAGCAGTACTTC. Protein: CASSGPRQGLTYEQYF.